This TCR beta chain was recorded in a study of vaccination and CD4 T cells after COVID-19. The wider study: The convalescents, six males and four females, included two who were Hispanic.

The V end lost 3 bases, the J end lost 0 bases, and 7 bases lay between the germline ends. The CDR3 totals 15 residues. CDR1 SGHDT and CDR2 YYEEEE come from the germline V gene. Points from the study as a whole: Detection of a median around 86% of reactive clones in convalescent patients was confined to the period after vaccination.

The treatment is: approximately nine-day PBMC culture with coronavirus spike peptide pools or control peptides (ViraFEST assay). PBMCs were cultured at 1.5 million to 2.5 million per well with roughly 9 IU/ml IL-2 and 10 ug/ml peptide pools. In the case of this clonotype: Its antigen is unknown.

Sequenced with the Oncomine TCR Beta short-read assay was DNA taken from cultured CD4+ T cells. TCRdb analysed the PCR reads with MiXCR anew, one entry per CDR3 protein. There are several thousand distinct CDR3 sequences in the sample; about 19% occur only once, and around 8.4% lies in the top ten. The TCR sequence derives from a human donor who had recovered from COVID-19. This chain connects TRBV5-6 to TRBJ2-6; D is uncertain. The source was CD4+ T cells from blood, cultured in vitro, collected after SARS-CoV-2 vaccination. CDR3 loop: CASSSLSSGANVLTF. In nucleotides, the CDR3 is TGTGCCAGCAGCTCCCTTAGCTCTGGGGCCAACGTCCTGACTTTC.